The rows below give T cell receptor beta chains drawn from one sample of a study of shared clonotypes between healthy human individuals. Clones were sequenced by immunoSEQ multiplex PCR, and TCRdb holds only the in-frame ones, with some missing. The sample has 2 million to 2.5 million clones, approximately 96% seen once. The specimen sequenced was naive CD4+ T cells sorted from blood. Every receptor here comes from a man between 18 and 29 years old in good health. CDR3s include the opening cysteine and the closing phenylalanine or tryptophan. The D gene is left open where the match is weak. Expanded clones are given a class, and other clones once, few, many or no size at all.

>TRBV5-6|NA|TRBJ2-7|TRBD1
TGTGCCAGCAGCTTCGCGGGACAGGGCGTACACGAGCAGTACTTC
CASSFAGQGVHEQYF
>TRBV9|NA|TRBJ1-3|NA
TGTGCCAGCAGCCTGGACGGGGGCTCTGGAAACACCATATATTTT
CASSLDGGSGNTIYF
>TRBV2|few|TRBJ1-1|TRBD1
TGTGCCAGCAGGTCACAGGGGAGATCCATGAACACTGAAGCTTTCTTT
CASRSQGRSMNTEAFF
>TRBV6-1|NA|TRBJ2-2|NA
TGTGCCAGCATTCGGACGGGAACGAACACCGGGGAGCTGTTTTTT
CASIRTGTNTGELFF
>TRBV18|NA|TRBJ1-6|NA
TGTGCCAGCTCACCACAGACGGGCTATAATTCACCCCTCCACTTT
CASSPQTGYNSPLHF
>TRBV15|NA|TRBJ2-4|NA
TGTGCCACCAGCAGAGATCTAGGCACGGAGGGAGCCAAAAACATTCAGTACTTC
CATSRDLGTEGAKNIQYF
>TRBV30|NA|TRBJ2-7|NA
TGTGCCTGGAGGCAGGGGAAAATGTACGAGCAGTACTTC
CAWRQGKMYEQYF
>TRBV4-1|NA|TRBJ2-7|NA
TGCGCCAGCAGCCAAGAAAAAAGGAAGGGGAGGACTTACGAGCAGTACTTC
CASSQEKRKGRTYEQYF
>TRBV5-1|NA|TRBJ2-3|NA
TGCGCCAGCAGCTCCTCCTATAACTTTGGGGGGGATACGCAGTATTTT
CASSSSYNFGGDTQYF
>TRBV30|NA|TRBJ1-2|NA
TGTGCCTGGGATGGGGCAGGGGCGTATGGCTACACCTTC
CAWDGAGAYGYTF
>TRBV2|NA|TRBJ2-3|NA
TGTGCCAGCAGTAGACGAGTCGCAGATACGCAGTATTTT
CASSRRVADTQYF
>TRBV5-1|once|TRBJ2-3|NA
TGCGCCAGCAGCTCCCCGGGTGGAGCAGATACGCAGTATTTT
CASSSPGGADTQYF
>TRBV6-5|NA|TRBJ2-1|NA
TGTGCCAGCAGTTACCCGGGACGGACTTACAATGAGCAGTTCTTC
CASSYPGRTYNEQFF
>TRBV2|NA|TRBJ1-1|NA
TGTGCCAGCAGTGAAATGTCGAGGATGGGCACTGAAGCTTTCTTT
CASSEMSRMGTEAFF
>TRBV19|NA|TRBJ1-6|NA
TGTGCCAGTAGCATTCTAAATTCACCCCTCCACTTT
CASSILNSPLHF
>TRBV30|NA|TRBJ1-1|TRBD1
TGTGCCTGGAGTAAGGGGGGACAGGCCCTTTTGAACACTGAAGCTTTCTTT
CAWSKGGQALLNTEAFF
>TRBV5-1|NA|TRBJ2-1|TRBD2
TGCGCCAGCAGCTCCGGGGGACTAGCGGGAAGCAATGAGCAGTTCTTC
CASSSGGLAGSNEQFF
>TRBV18|NA|TRBJ1-2|NA
TGTGCCAGCTCACCACGGGGAGGGGCTGGCTACACCTTC
CASSPRGGAGYTF
>TRBV9|NA|TRBJ2-5|NA
TGTGCCAGCAGCACACGATCAGCTCAGGGGACCCAGTACTTC
CASSTRSAQGTQYF
>TRBV29-1|NA|TRBJ1-5|NA
TGCAGCGTCGCGGACAGTGCGAATAGCAATCAGCCCCAGCATTTT
CSVADSANSNQPQHF
>TRBV12-5|NA|TRBJ2-7|NA
TGTGCTAGTGGTTTGTCCGGGGGCAACGAGCAGTACTTC
CASGLSGGNEQYF
>TRBV4-1|once|TRBJ1-5|NA
TGCGCCAGCAGCCAAGATTCAGATTATAGCAATCAGCCCCAGCATTTT
CASSQDSDYSNQPQHF
>TRBV6-5|NA|TRBJ2-7|NA
TGTGCCAGCAGTGTCTCATCGGGGACCGAGCAGTACTTC
CASSVSSGTEQYF
>TRBV27|NA|TRBJ2-5|NA
TGTGCCAGCAGTTTATCCCGGGGAATGGCCCAGTACTTC
CASSLSRGMAQYF
>TRBV2|NA|TRBJ1-2|NA
TGTGCCAGCAGTGAGGAACAGGGAGGGAACTATGGCTACACCTTC
CASSEEQGGNYGYTF
>TRBV18|NA|TRBJ2-5|NA
TGTGCCAGCTCGCCCCCGGACTCGCGAGAGACCCAGTACTTC
CASSPPDSRETQYF
>TRBV11-2|NA|TRBJ2-7|NA
TGTGCCAGCAGCTCCTGGTACGAGCAGTACTTC
CASSSWYEQYF
>TRBV7-9|NA|TRBJ2-7|TRBD1
TGTGCCAGCAGCTACTCCAGGGGGCCGGTATTTAGACGCGAGCAGTACTTC
CASSYSRGPVFRREQYF
>TRBV5-4|NA|TRBJ1-1|NA
TGTGCCAGCAGCTCCGTTGGGACGGCTATGAACACTGAAGCTTTCTTT
CASSSVGTAMNTEAFF
>TRBV19|NA|TRBJ2-7|TRBD1
TGTGCCAGTAGTATGGGACAGGCGACCAACGAGCAGTACTTC
CASSMGQATNEQYF
>TRBV7-9|NA|TRBJ1-1|TRBD1
TGTGCCAGCAACAACAGGGGAAACACTAAAGCTTTCTTT
CASNNRGNTKAFF
>TRBV2|NA|TRBJ2-3|NA
TGTGCCAGCAGTGCAGGGTGGAGCACAGATACGCAGTATTTT
CASSAGWSTDTQYF
>TRBV5-1|NA|TRBJ1-4|TRBD1
TGCGCCAGCAGCTTGGCTGGGGACAGCAATGAAAAACTGTTTTTT
CASSLAGDSNEKLFF
>TRBV19|NA|TRBJ1-1|NA
TGTGCCAGTATGCAGGGGCGCGGCACTGAAGCTTTCTTT
CASMQGRGTEAFF
>TRBV9|NA|TRBJ1-6|TRBD1
TGTGCCAGCAGCGTAGGTCCGACAGGGGGTAATTCACCCCTCCACTTT
CASSVGPTGGNSPLHF
>TRBV6-5|NA|TRBJ1-1|NA
TGTGCCAGCAGGCGGACAGCAAGCACTGAAGCTTTCTTT
CASRRTASTEAFF
>TRBV14|NA|TRBJ2-3|TRBD1
TGTGCCAGCAGCCCCAGGGGGCCAGATACGCAGTATTTT
CASSPRGPDTQYF
>TRBV5-1|NA|TRBJ2-7|NA
TGCGCCAGCAGTCTCGCGTCTGGGACCCACGAGCAGTACTTC
CASSLASGTHEQYF
>TRBV9|NA|TRBJ2-2|TRBD2
TGTGCCAGCAGCGTTAATCCCCCGGGACTAGCGGCCCTGAGCGGGGAGCTGTTTTTT
CASSVNPPGLAALSGELFF
>TRBV6-1|NA|TRBJ2-7|TRBD2
TGTGCCAGCAGTGACCAACTAGCGGGGGGATCCTACGAGCAGTACTTC
CASSDQLAGGSYEQYF
>TRBV5-1|once|TRBJ2-5|TRBD2
TGCGCCAGCAGCTTGGGACTAGCGGGACAGGAGGGGGAGACCCAGTACTTC
CASSLGLAGQEGETQYF
>TRBV27|NA|TRBJ1-6|NA
TGTGCCAGCAGTGGCACCGGGACGGTTCCATCACCCCTCCACTTT
CASSGTGTVPSPLHF
>TRBV5-1|NA|TRBJ2-2|TRBD1
TGCGCCAGCAGCTTCACCAACGGACAGGGCCGAAGGGTGTTTTTT
CASSFTNGQGRRVFF
>TRBV19|NA|TRBJ1-2|NA
TGTGCCAGTAGTATAGGAGGGGGGCTAAATGGCTACACCTTC
CASSIGGGLNGYTF
>TRBV6-6|NA|TRBJ1-1|NA
TGTGCCAGCAGTTACGGCTTTGATGGTGAAGCTTTCTTT
CASSYGFDGEAFF
>TRBV28|once|TRBJ2-7|TRBD1
TGTGCCAGCCGGACAGGGGGCTACGAGCAGTACTTC
CASRTGGYEQYF
>TRBV5-1|NA|TRBJ2-2|NA
TGCGCCAGCAGTCTGGACACCGCGAACACCGGGGAGCTGTTTTTT
CASSLDTANTGELFF
>TRBV2|NA|TRBJ2-7|NA
TGTGCCAGCAGGACGGGGGTCTACGAGCAGTACTTC
CASRTGVYEQYF
>TRBV30|NA|TRBJ2-2|NA
TGTGCCTGGACTAGATCTGGGGAGCTGTTTTTT
CAWTRSGELFF
>TRBV10-3|once|TRBJ2-3|NA
TGTGCCATCTCCGGCGGGGTGGAAGATACGCAGTATTTT
CAISGGVEDTQYF
>TRBV9|NA|TRBJ2-7|NA
TGTGCCAGCAGCGTAGCCGACGAGTTTCAGCAGTACTTC
CASSVADEFQQYF